This record covers a single TCR beta chain. This sample stems from a study of blood T cell repertoires in COVID-19. Looking at the study overall: T cells, B-cell-depleted T cells, or PBMCs provided the cDNA or gDNA that served as material.

V lost 8 bases and J lost 8, with 18 bases in between. CDR3 size: 14 residues. Germline V CDR1 and CDR2: SEHNR, FQNEAQ (reference sequence). Measured with immunoSEQ multiplex PCR; TCRdb has only the in-frame clones, and not every one. The sample has 200,000 to 250,000 clones, about nine tenths seen once. Sequencing was carried out using peripheral blood. This TCR came from a woman aged 60-75 years who had recovered from COVID-19. The J gene is TRBJ1-4, the V gene TRBV7-9; D is undetermined. This CDR3 is CASSKTEIDEKLFF. The CDR3 region has the DNA TGTGCCAGCTCCAAAACAGAGATTGACGAAAAACTGTTTTTT.